This T cell receptor beta chain was identified during a study of T cell repertoires in cytomegalovirus infection. Study at large: Well-studied HLA-B-restricted epitopes and recently identified HLA-C-restricted epitopes of CMV were both used in the study. Evidence of both CMV infection and a matching HLA type came from public TCR beta signatures.

TCRdb analysed the reads with MiXCR anew, one entry per CDR3 protein. Here the sample spans about 55,000 distinct CDR3 sequences, about 18% being singletons. Notes on the study in general: CMV-specific TCR beta clonotypes restricted by HLA-C were the ones dominating the ex vivo response.

Regarding this clonotype: The antigen remains undetermined.

The input for sequencing was CD8+ T cells from cultured PBMCs, taken from culture after CMV antigen stimulation. The TCR originated in a human donor in good health (CMV status not recorded). Some clones in this sample may be carry-over from other donors' samples.

CDR3 DNA sequence: TGTGCCAGCAGCGTTGGGACCTCAAACGGCCAAGAGACCCAGTACTTC. The encoded protein is CASSVGTSNGQETQYF. This sequence joins TRBV7-2 and TRBJ2-5; either TRBD1 or TRBD2 may supply D (5 bases each). Germline V gives CDR1 SGHTA, CDR2 FQGNSA. Trimming removed 5 bases from V and 1 base from J, with 17 bases in between. The CDR3 consists of 16 residues.